The 25 T cell receptor beta chains below were found in one sample sequenced in a study of blood T cells in healthy people across ages. Together with a sample-barcoded 5' primer, a J-beta primer mix was included in a second PCR lasting roughly 7 to 11 cycles. TCRdb reanalysed the 5' RACE reads using MiXCR and keeps one entry per CDR3 protein. The sample holds roughly 1.6 million distinct CDR3 sequences, about 31% seen once. Sample: blood. The receptors derive from a woman in her 30s in good health.

The rearrangement uses TRBV5-5 and TRBJ2-7; possibly TRBD2 for D (5 bases). With 3 bases removed from V and 2 bases from J, the gap between germline ends came to 15 bases. Per germline, CDR1 SGHKS and CDR2 YYEKEE (reference sequence). The CDR3 extends over 15 amino acids. The CDR3 spells CASSSSAVPPYEQYF. CDR3 DNA sequence: TGTGCCAGCAGCTCTTCAGCGGTACCGCCCTACGAGCAGTACTTC.

The chain couples TRBV5-5 to TRBJ2-7, with D tentatively TRBD2 (5 bases). Germline assignment: CDR1 SGHKS and CDR2 YYEKEE (reference sequence). V was cut by 6 bases and J by 3 bases, with 22 bases left in between. The CDR3 covers 16 residues. The CDR3 DNA reads TGTGCCAGCAACCCCCCGCCTGAGGGAAAGTTCTACGAGCAGTACTTC. Translating gives CASNPPPEGKFYEQYF.

Here the CDR3 DNA reads TGTGCCATCAGTGAGTCCCTGTACGGTGCCTACGAGCAGTACTTC. This sequence encodes CAISESLYGAYEQYF. The chain recombines TRBV10-3 with TRBJ2-7, with D hard to call. Germline V gene data show CDR1 as ENHRY and CDR2 as SYGVKD. V gave up 0 bases and J gave up 2 bases, with 11 bases separating them. The CDR3 totals 15 residues.

The rearrangement joins TRBV10-1 to TRBJ2-7; perhaps TRBD1 as D (6 bases). Germline loops: CDR1 WNHNN, CDR2 SYGVQD (reference sequence). The CDR3 length is 12 residues. V lost 2 bases to trimming and J lost 12 bases, with 14 bases between them. CDR3 sequence reads: CASSERYRVRYF. CDR3 bases: TGCGCCAGCAGTGAGCGCTACAGGGTTAGGTACTTC.

The chain recombines TRBV3-1 with TRBJ1-1; 7 bases match TRBD1. Per germline, CDR1 LGHDT and CDR2 YNNKEL (reference sequence). The V and J ends lost 0 bases and 4 bases, in that order; junction bases with no gene match: 8. The CDR3 contains 16 residues. CDR3 coding DNA: TGTGCCAGCAGCCAAGATTCAGGGGGGGCGACCACTGAAGCTTTCTTT. Translated, it gives CASSQDSGGATTEAFF.

The rearrangement links TRBV6-5 to TRBJ2-2; D perhaps matches TRBD1 (6 bases). The CDR3 has 14 amino acids. Trimming shortened V by 2 bases and J by 6 bases, and 10 bases separated the two germline ends. Germline CDR1 MNHEY, CDR2 SVGAGI. CDR3 sequence: CASSYIRGSGELFF. In DNA form, the CDR3 reads TGTGCCAGCAGTTACATCAGGGGTTCCGGGGAGCTGTTTTTT.

The chain uses TRBV20-1 and TRBJ2-3; TRBD2 agrees at 8 bases. In germline, CDR1 is DFQATT, CDR2 SNEGSKA (reference sequence). With 5 bases clipped from V and 2 bases from J, the junction kept 12 bases outside the gene matches. The CDR3 length is 16 residues. CDR3 loop: CSASRVAGPTTDTQYF. In nucleotides, the CDR3 is TGCAGTGCTTCACGGGTAGCGGGACCTACCACAGATACGCAGTATTTT.

This clonotype was recorded many times. The chain carries TRBV4-1 and TRBJ2-7; the match to TRBD2 covers 8 bases. The junction had 8 bases not matched to a gene; V was cut back by 4 bases and J by 0 bases. Germline CDR1 and CDR2: MGHRA and YSYEKL. This CDR3 region has 16 residues. The CDR3 is CASSLGAGTSSYEQYF. CDR3 sequence (DNA): TGCGCCAGCAGCCTCGGGGCGGGGACTAGCTCCTACGAGCAGTACTTC.

The chain carries TRBV13 and TRBJ2-7; 7 bases agree with TRBD2. This CDR3 is built from 12 residues. J gave up 4 bases and V 6 bases, and 3 bases lay outside the gene matches. Germline-derived CDR1 and CDR2 are PRHDT and FYEKMQ (reference sequence). The CDR3 sequence: CASRVGGYEQYF. The CDR3 DNA is TGTGCCAGCAGGGTCGGGGGGTACGAGCAGTACTTC.

V usage is TRBV6-1 and J usage is TRBJ2-7; 11 nucleotides align to TRBD1. Germline assignment: CDR1 MNHNS and CDR2 SASEGT. V shed 4 bases and J 2 bases; nucleotides not matched to a gene: 7. The CDR3 spans 16 residues. The CDR3 nucleotides read TGTGCCAGCAGTGCCCGGGACAGGGGGATTCCCTACGAGCAGTACTTC. Translated, it gives CASSARDRGIPYEQYF.

This clonotype has a single count. A much larger clone lies one base from this, so it may be a read error. The chain has TRBV10-3 and TRBJ2-7, with 8 nucleotides matching TRBD1. Germline assignment: CDR1 ENHRY and CDR2 SYGVKD. This CDR3 has 16 amino acids. The V gene end was trimmed by 2 bases and the J gene end by 3 bases; junction bases not matched to a gene: 9. In DNA, the CDR3 is TGTGCCATCAGTGAGGGGTGGACAGGGAAAGGCTACGAGCAGTACTTC. It specifies CAISEGWTGKGYEQYF.

In this sample, this clonotype turned up many times. The V call is TRBV6-5, the J call TRBJ2-7; D is undetermined. Per germline, CDR1 MNHEY and CDR2 SVGAGI. Between the trimmed V and J ends, which lost 5 bases and 5 bases, there was a span of 13 bases. The CDR3 is 13 amino acids. The CDR3 protein is CASSIDFGHEQYF. CDR3 nucleotides: TGTGCCAGCAGTATAGACTTTGGCCACGAGCAGTACTTC.

The chain carries TRBV29-1 and TRBJ2-2; the D is unclear. Germline V CDR1 and CDR2: SQVTM, ANQGSEA. The length of the CDR3 is 11 residues. Between the trimmed V and J ends, which lost 7 bases and 3 bases, there was a span of 6 bases. The CDR3 DNA sequence: TGCAGCGCCTGGGACACCGGGGAGCTGTTTTTT. Translating gives CSAWDTGELFF.

The J gene is TRBJ1-2, the V gene TRBV10-2; D uncertain. Germline V gene lookup returns CDR1 WSHSY and CDR2 SAAADI. Trimming pared 2 bases from V and 2 bases from J, leaving 12 bases between. The CDR3 covers 15 residues. CDR3 sequence: CASSEEAAINYGYTF. CDR3 nucleotides: TGCGCCAGCAGTGAGGAAGCAGCTATCAACTATGGCTACACCTTC.

About this clonotype itself: It may be a read error: a sequence one base away is much more abundant. V is TRBV15 and J is TRBJ2-3, with a weak D call TRBD1 (5 bases). Looked up from germline, CDR1 is LNHNV and CDR2 is YYDKDF (reference sequence). The CDR3 runs 13 residues. The DNA for the CDR3 is TGTGCCACCGGCAGTGACAGTTCGGATACGCAGTATTTT. Protein: CATGSDSSDTQYF.

This clonotype was detected a few times. V usage is TRBV11-2 and J usage is TRBJ2-7; D call uncertain. The CDR3 length is 12 residues. V dropped 5 bases and J dropped 3 bases, with 8 bases sitting between them. Germline CDR1 and CDR2: SGHAT and FQNNGV. In DNA, the CDR3 is TGTGCCAGCAGCCAATCTCTCTACGAGCAGTACTTC. This sequence encodes CASSQSLYEQYF.

CDR3 sequence: CASSETRGRNEQFF. The CDR3 region has the DNA TGTGCCAGCAGTGAAACCAGGGGGCGCAATGAGCAGTTCTTC. The rearrangement uses TRBV2 and TRBJ2-1, with 8 bases fitting TRBD1. CDR1 and CDR2 from the germline V gene are SNHLY and FYNNEI. The CDR3 totals 14 residues. Germline trimming cut 2 bases from V and 6 bases from J; bases unmatched to any gene: 3.

The rearrangement links TRBV6-1 to TRBJ2-7; TRBD2 agrees at 9 bases. The V gene end was trimmed by 8 bases and the J gene end by 4 bases; junction bases not matched to a gene: 9. Germline V lookup: CDR1 MNHNS, CDR2 SASEGT. The length of the CDR3 is 14 residues. The CDR3 nucleotides read TGTGCCAGCGCCATGACTAGCGGCCAGTACGAGCAGTACTTC. Protein product: CASAMTSGQYEQYF.

There are a few counts of this clonotype. The rearrangement uses TRBV5-6 and TRBJ2-7; 7 nucleotides agree with TRBD1. CDR1 and CDR2 from the germline V gene are SGHDT and YYEEEE. This CDR3 region has 16 residues. Trimming removed 0 bases from V and 3 bases from J; junction bases left unmatched: 9. As DNA, the CDR3 is TGTGCCAGCAGCTTGGTCCGGGACAGCCTTTTCTACGAGCAGTACTTC. This gives the protein CASSLVRDSLFYEQYF.

Only a few counts were recorded for this clonotype. The chain has TRBV28 and TRBJ2-3; 9 bases match TRBD2. Germline assignment: CDR1 MDHEN and CDR2 SYDVKM. After removal of 4 bases from V and 6 bases from J, the junction contained 11 bases not matched to a gene. CDR3 size: 16 residues. CDR3 nucleotides: TGTGCCAGCAGTTCCGGGACTAGCCGACGAAGGGATACGCAGTATTTT. This gives the protein CASSSGTSRRRDTQYF.

Only one count was recorded for this clonotype. A read error may account for a junction end that differs from germline. The rearrangement joins TRBV7-9 to TRBJ2-5, with D perhaps matching TRBD2 (5 bases). Germline V gives CDR1 SEHNR, CDR2 FQNEAQ (reference sequence). The CDR3 runs 13 residues. CDR3 coding DNA: TGTTCCAGCAGCTTAGCACGGGGAGAGACCCAGTACTTC. This codes for CSSSLARGETQYF.

This clonotype appeared many times. J is TRBJ2-5 and V is TRBV7-9; the match to TRBD1 covers 8 bases. The V gene end was trimmed by 5 bases and the J gene end by 4 bases; junction bases not matched to a gene: 12. The CDR3 is made up of 16 amino acids. Germline V lookup: CDR1 SEHNR, CDR2 FQNEAQ (reference sequence). The CDR3 DNA sequence: TGTGCCAGCAGCCGATGGACAGGGACCTTTGGAGAGACCCAGTACTTC. This codes for CASSRWTGTFGETQYF.

The chain couples TRBV9 to TRBJ2-1; 11 nucleotides agree with TRBD1. The CDR3 contains 16 residues. The junction had 11 bases not matched to a gene; V was cut back by 4 bases and J by 8 bases. CDR1 is SGDLS, CDR2 YYNGEE, per germline. CDR3 nucleotides: TGTGCCAGCAGCTCTCTGAGAGGACAGGGGGCCGATGAGCAGTTCTTC. Amino acid sequence: CASSSLRGQGADEQFF.

V is TRBV6-6 and J is TRBJ2-1, with TRBD2 identical over 11 bases. Gene TRBJ2-7 matches the end of the DNA better, so the J call may be wrong. Per the germline V gene, CDR1 is MNHNY and CDR2 is SVGAGI (reference sequence). CDR3 length: 15 residues. The CDR3 sequence is CASSVSGGVYNEQYF. The CDR3 region has the DNA TGTGCCAGCTCGGTTAGCGGGGGGGTCTACAATGAGCAGTACTTC.

This clonotype turned up a few times. The J gene is TRBJ2-7, the V gene TRBV7-8, with D possibly being TRBD2 (5 bases). V was cut by 5 bases and J by 1 base, with 18 bases left in between. There are 16 residues in the CDR3. Per the germline V gene, CDR1 is SGHVS and CDR2 is FQNEAQ. CDR3 bases: TGTGCCAGCAGCCTGCTGGGTCTAGCTTTATCCTACGAGCAGTACTTC. Amino acids: CASSLLGLALSYEQYF.